This TCR beta chain was sequenced in a study of T-cell memory formation after mild COVID-19. TCRdb re-called the 5' RACE reads with MiXCR, one entry per CDR3 protein. The data show about 400,000 distinct CDR3 sequences, about a quarter seen once. A note on this clonotype: What it recognizes is unknown.

Study-level findings and limits: Pre-infection memory held some responding clones, suggesting pre-existing cross-reactive T cells responded. Later expanders leaned toward CD4+, whereas clones contracting from day 15 to 85 were balanced CD4/CD8. Chiefly within CM and EM were the contracting CD4+ clones; CD8+ ones were within EMRA.

Trimming cost V 3 bases and J 3 bases, with 17 bases left between them. CDR1 and CDR2 (germline): SGHVS, FNYEAQ. The CDR3 totals 17 residues. This receptor was taken from an adult woman who had mild COVID-19 (a few samples of this study predate the infection). Cell type and time point are not known. The material sequenced was PBMCs or a T cell subset sorted from them (not recorded which). The chain uses TRBV7-6 and TRBJ2-2, with D maybe TRBD2 (5 bases). CDR3 DNA: TGTGCCAGCAGCTTCATGGATATAGCAGCGGACACCGGGGAGCTGTTTTTT. Its protein is CASSFMDIAADTGELFF.